This TCR beta chain was retrieved from a study of T cells after yellow fever vaccination. Study results and caveats: Most primary-vaccination clones reappeared after the booster (96% CD4, roughly 88% CD8).

By 5'RACE template switching, TCR cDNA was produced, with a universal primer site and UMIs added in the process. TCRdb used MiXCR to reprocess the 5' RACE reads, holding one entry per CDR3 protein. This sample has roughly 150,000 distinct CDR3 sequences, with under 8% found just once. Trimming removed 3 bases at V and 10 bases at J, with 19 bases between. In germline, CDR1 is LGHNA, CDR2 YSLEER. The CDR3 length is 15 residues. This clonotype appeared many times. Its antigen remains unidentified. The sequenced sample was CD4+ T cells sorted from PBMCs, obtained 10 days after the yellow fever booster vaccination. This chain links TRBV4-3 with TRBJ2-1, with D possibly matching TRBD2 (6 bases). The sequence was obtained from a man younger than 45 who received the YFV17D yellow fever vaccine. Here the CDR3 DNA reads TGCGCCAGCAGCCAGCCGGGACTTATAGGAGGAGAGCAGTTCTTC. It translates to CASSQPGLIGGEQFF.